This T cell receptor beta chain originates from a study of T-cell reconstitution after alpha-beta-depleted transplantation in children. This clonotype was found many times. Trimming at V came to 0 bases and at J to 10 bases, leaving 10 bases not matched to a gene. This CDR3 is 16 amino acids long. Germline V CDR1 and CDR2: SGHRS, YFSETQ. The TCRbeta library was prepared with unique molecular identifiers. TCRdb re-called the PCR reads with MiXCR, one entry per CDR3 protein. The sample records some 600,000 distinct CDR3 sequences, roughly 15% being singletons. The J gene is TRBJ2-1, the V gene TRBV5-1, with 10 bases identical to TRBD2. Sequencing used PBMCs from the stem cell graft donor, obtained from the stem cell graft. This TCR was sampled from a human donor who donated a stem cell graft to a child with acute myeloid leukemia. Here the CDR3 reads CASSLVISGGAGEQFF. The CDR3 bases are TGCGCCAGCAGCTTGGTGATCAGCGGGGGGGCGGGGGAGCAGTTCTTC.